The sequence of this TCR beta chain was determined in a study of blood T cell repertoires in COVID-19. Study-level information: Samples representing acute and convalescent COVID-19 were sourced from the United States, Italy and Spain.

Produced via immunoSEQ multiplex PCR; TCRdb's table is partial and in-frame only. The table includes about 270,000 clones, about nine tenths detected once. The sample comprised peripheral blood. The source of this sequence is a man aged 50 to 59 with acute or convalescent COVID-19.

In nucleotides, the CDR3 is TGTGCCAGCACCCCCTTAGGGACAGGGAATGGCTACACCTTC. The encoded protein is CASTPLGTGNGYTF. The V gene is TRBV6-5, the J gene TRBJ1-2, with 9 bases lining up with TRBD1. Germline assignment: CDR1 MNHEY and CDR2 SVGAGI. CDR3 length: 14 residues. The V segment lost 7 bases and the J segment 6 bases; nucleotides outside the gene matches: 9.